This T cell receptor beta chain stems from a study of blood T cells in healthy people across ages. The sample holds a few counts of this clonotype. Its target is unknown. Whole-study findings and limits: Across samples, TCR beta diversity tracked strongly with naive T cell percentage. Naive CD4+ cell counts and diversity both ran higher in long-lived than in aged donors.

Trimming took off 1 base at V and 7 bases at J, with 7 bases between the two ends. CDR1 is SEHNR, CDR2 FQNEAQ, per germline (reference sequence). The CDR3 extends over 12 amino acids. All donors came from Russia, were Caucasian and healthy, and spanned ages about 6 to 100. A second PCR, run for about 6 to 12 cycles, used a sample-barcoded 5' primer plus a J-beta primer mix. TCRdb re-derived calls from the 5' RACE reads in MiXCR, one entry per CDR3 protein. The table includes more than 800,000 distinct CDR3 sequences, under 35% detected once. The sample was blood. This chain joins TRBV7-9 and TRBJ1-1; no definite D call. The clonotype comes from a woman at least 80 years old in good health. In DNA, the CDR3 is TGTGCCAGCAGCTTAGATGAGGGTGAAGCTTTCTTT. It encodes CASSLDEGEAFF.